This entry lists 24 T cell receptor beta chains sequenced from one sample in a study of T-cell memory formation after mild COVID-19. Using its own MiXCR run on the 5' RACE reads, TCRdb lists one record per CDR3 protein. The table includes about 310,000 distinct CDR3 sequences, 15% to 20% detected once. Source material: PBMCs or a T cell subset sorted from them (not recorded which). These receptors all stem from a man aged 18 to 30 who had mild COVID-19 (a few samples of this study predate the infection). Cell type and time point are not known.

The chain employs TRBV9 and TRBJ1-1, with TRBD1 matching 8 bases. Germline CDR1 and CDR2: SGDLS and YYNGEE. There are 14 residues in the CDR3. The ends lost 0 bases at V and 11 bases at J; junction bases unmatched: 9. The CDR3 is CASSVEGDRGRAFF. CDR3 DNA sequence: TGTGCCAGCAGCGTAGAAGGAGACAGGGGCCGGGCTTTCTTT.

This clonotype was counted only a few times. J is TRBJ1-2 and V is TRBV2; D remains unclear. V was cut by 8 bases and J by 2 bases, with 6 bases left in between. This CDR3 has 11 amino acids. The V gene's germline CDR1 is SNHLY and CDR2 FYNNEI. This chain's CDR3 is CASEANYGYTF. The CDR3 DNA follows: TGTGCCAGCGAAGCGAACTATGGCTACACCTTC. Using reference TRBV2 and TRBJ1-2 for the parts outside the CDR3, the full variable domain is EPEVTQTPSHQVTQMGQEVILRCVPISNHLYFYWYRQILGQKVEFLVSFYNNEISEKSEIFDDQFSVERPDGSNFTLKIRSTKLEDSAMYFCASEANYGYTFGSGTRLTVV.

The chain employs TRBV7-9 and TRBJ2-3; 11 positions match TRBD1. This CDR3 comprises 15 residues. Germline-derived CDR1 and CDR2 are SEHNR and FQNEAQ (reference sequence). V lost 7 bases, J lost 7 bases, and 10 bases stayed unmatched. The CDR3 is CASNWGQGVVYTQYF. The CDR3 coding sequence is TGTGCCAGCAACTGGGGACAGGGGGTGGTGTATACGCAGTATTTT.

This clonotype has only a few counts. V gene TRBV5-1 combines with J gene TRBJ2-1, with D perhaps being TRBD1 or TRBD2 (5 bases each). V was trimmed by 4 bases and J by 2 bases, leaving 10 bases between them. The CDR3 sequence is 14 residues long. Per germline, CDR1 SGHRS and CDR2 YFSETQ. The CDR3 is CASSRPGPYNEQFF. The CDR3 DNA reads TGCGCCAGCAGCAGGCCGGGGCCCTACAATGAGCAGTTCTTC.

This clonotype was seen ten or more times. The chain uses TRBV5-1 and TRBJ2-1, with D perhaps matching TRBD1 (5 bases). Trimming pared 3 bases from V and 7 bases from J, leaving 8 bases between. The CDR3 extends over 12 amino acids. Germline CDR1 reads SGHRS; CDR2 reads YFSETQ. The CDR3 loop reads CASSWGSNEQFF. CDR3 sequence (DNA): TGCGCCAGCAGCTGGGGCTCTAATGAGCAGTTCTTC.

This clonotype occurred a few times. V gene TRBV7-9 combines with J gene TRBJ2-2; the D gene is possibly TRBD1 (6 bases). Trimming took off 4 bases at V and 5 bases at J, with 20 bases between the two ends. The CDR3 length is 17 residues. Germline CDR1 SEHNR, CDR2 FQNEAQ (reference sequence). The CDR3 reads CASSSRGHPLSTGELFF. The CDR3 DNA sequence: TGTGCCAGCAGCTCGAGGGGACACCCCCTTTCAACCGGGGAGCTGTTTTTT.

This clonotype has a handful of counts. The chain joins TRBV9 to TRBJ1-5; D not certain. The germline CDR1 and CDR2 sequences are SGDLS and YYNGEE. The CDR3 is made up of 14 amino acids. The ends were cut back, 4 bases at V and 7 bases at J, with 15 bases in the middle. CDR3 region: CASSPSQRRQPQHF. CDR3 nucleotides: TGTGCCAGCAGCCCTTCACAAAGAAGACAGCCCCAGCATTTT.

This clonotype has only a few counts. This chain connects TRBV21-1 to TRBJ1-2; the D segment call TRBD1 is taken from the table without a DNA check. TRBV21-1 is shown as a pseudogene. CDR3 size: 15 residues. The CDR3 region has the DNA TGTGCCAGCAGCACCCCCTCACAGGGGGTTACGGGCTACACCTTC. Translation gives CASSTPSQGVTGYTF.

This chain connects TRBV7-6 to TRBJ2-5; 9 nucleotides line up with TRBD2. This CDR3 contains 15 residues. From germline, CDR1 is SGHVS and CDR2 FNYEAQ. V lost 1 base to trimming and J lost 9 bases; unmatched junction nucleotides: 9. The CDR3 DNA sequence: TGTGCCAGCAGCTTAGAGCCGACTAGCGGAAGTTCCCAGTACTTC. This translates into CASSLEPTSGSSQYF.

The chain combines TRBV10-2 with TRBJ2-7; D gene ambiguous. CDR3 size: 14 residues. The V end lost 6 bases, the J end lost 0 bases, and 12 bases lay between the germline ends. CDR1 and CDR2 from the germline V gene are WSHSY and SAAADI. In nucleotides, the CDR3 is TGCGCCAGCAGGAGTATAGAGAGCTCCTACGAGCAGTACTTC. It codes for CASRSIESSYEQYF.

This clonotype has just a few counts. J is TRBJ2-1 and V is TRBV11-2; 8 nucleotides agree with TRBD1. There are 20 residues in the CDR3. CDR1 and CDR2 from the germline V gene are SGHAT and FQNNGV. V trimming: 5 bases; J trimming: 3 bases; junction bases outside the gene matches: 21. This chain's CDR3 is CASSPSLWQGAIRNYNEQFF. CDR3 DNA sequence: TGTGCCAGCAGCCCGAGCCTTTGGCAGGGGGCGATCCGGAACTACAATGAGCAGTTCTTC.

The DNA for the CDR3 is TGCAGCGTTGATGGACCAATCCAAGAGACCCAGTACTTC. It codes for CSVDGPIQETQYF. This chain joins TRBV29-1 and TRBJ2-5, with unresolved D. This CDR3 comprises 13 residues. The V end was cut by 3 bases, the J end by 1 base, with 9 bases between. From germline, CDR1 is SQVTM and CDR2 ANQGSEA.

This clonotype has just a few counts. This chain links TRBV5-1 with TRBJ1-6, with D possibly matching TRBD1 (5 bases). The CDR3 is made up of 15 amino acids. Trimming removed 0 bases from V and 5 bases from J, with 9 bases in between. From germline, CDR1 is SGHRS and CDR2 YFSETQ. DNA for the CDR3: TGCGCCAGCAGCTTGGCTGGGGCTAATAATTCACCCCTCCACTTT. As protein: CASSLAGANNSPLHF.

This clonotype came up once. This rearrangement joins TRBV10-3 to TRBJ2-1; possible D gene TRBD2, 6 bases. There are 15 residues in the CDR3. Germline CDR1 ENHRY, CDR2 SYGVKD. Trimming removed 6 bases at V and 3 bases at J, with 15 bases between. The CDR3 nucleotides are TGTGCCATCAGGGCGGGGACCTCACGCTACAATGAGCAGTTCTTC. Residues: CAIRAGTSRYNEQFF.

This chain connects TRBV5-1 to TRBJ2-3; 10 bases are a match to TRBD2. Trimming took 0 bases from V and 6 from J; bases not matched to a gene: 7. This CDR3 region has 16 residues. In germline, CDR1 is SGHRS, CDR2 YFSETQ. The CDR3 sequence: CASSLAKRGGSDTQYF. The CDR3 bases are TGCGCCAGCAGCTTGGCCAAGCGGGGGGGCTCTGATACGCAGTATTTT.

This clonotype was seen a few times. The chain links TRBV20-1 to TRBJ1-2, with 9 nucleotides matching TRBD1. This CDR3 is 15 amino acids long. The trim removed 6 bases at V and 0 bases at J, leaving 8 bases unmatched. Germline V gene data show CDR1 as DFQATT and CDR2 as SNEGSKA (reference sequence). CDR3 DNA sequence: TGCAGTGCGGTCCCGGGACAGGGATCTAACTATGGCTACACCTTC. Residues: CSAVPGQGSNYGYTF.

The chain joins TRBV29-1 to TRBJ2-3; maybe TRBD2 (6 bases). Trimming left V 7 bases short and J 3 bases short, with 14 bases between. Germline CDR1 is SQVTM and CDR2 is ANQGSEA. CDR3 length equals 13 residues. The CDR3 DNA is TGCAGCGCGGAGGGTTGGGCGACAGATACGCAGTATTTT. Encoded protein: CSAEGWATDTQYF.

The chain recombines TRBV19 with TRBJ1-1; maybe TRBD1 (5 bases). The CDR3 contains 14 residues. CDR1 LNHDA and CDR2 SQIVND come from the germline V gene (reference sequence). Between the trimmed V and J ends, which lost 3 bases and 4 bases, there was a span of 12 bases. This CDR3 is CASSIWGEGTEAFF. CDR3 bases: TGTGCCAGTAGTATTTGGGGGGAAGGCACTGAAGCTTTCTTT.

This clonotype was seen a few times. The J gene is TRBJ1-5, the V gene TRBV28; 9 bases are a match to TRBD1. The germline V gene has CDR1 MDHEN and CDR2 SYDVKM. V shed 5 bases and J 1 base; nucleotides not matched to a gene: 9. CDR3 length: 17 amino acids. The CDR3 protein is CASSEPGTGRSNQPQHF. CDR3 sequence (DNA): TGTGCCAGCAGTGAGCCCGGGACAGGGAGGAGCAATCAGCCCCAGCATTTT.

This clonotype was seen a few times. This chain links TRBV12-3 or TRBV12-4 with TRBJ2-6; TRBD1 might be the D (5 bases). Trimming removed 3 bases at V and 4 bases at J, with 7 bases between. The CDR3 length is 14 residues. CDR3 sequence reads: CASSLTAGANVLTF. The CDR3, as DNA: TGTGCCAGCAGTTTGACAGCGGGGGCCAACGTCCTGACTTTC.

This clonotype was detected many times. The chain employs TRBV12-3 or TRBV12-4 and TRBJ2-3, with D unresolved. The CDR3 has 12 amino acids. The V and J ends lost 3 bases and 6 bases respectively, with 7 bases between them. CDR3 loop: CASSLTVDTQYF. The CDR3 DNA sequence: TGTGCCAGCAGTTTGACTGTCGATACGCAGTATTTT.

The CDR3 protein is CASSVKSGGAPDTQYF. The DNA for the CDR3 is TGTGCCAGCAGCGTCAAGAGCGGGGGGGCCCCAGATACGCAGTATTTT. V gene TRBV3-1 combines with J gene TRBJ2-3; 10 nucleotides agree with TRBD2. The V and J ends lost 5 bases and 4 bases, in that order; junction bases with no gene match: 9. This CDR3 spans 16 amino acids. Germline V gene data show CDR1 as LGHDT and CDR2 as YNNKEL (reference sequence).

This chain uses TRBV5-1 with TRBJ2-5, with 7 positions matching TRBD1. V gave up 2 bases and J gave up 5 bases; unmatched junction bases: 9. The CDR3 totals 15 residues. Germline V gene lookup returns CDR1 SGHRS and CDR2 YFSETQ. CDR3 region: CASSLNRGFGETQYF. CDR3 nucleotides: TGCGCCAGCAGCTTAAACAGGGGTTTTGGTGAGACCCAGTACTTC.

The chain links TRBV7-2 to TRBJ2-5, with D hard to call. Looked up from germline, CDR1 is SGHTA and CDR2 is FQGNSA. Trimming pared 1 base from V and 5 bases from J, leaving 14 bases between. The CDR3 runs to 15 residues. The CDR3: CASSLGTILWETQYF. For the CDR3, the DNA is TGTGCCAGCAGCTTAGGCACAATCCTGTGGGAGACCCAGTACTTC.